Listed below are T cell receptor beta chains from one sample, sequenced in a study of T cell changes during pregnancy in multiple sclerosis. Using immunoSEQ multiplex PCR, the repertoire was profiled, and TCRdb retains in-frame clones only, with some absent. There are about 67,000 clones in the sample; approximately 92% occur only once, and over 2% lies in the top ten. Sample: peripheral blood, taken in the first trimester of pregnancy. Receptors were obtained from a female donor with multiple sclerosis, enrolled in a pregnancy study. CDR3s include the opening cysteine and the closing phenylalanine or tryptophan. Each record gives: D gene, V gene, clone size, CDR3 protein. The D gene is left open where the match is weak. The size of a clone is reported for some rows only, either as once, few or many, or as a class for expanded clones.

NA	TRBV6-1	NA	CASSELRYSNTEAFF
TRBD2	TRBV4-1	NA	CASSQELAGAYNEQFF
NA	TRBV30	NA	CAWSMNRVGDTQYF
NA	TRBV7-2	NA	CASSLALERETQYF
TRBD2	TRBV4-1	NA	CASSQDPGLAYNEQFF
NA	TRBV7-7	NA	CASSLVRGSTDTQYF
TRBD1	TRBV18	NA	CASSRGPPTGGQETQYF
NA	TRBV5-1	NA	CASSLLQSTDTQYF
NA	TRBV23-1	NA	CASSQGGENTEAFF
NA	TRBV14	NA	CASSQAGTDTQYF
TRBD2	TRBV7-9	once	CASSPDGLASGELFF
TRBD1	TRBV5-6	NA	CASSIRDRGIKTQYF
TRBD2	TRBV27	NA	CASRRAGDKNEQYF